The entry below gives a single T cell receptor beta chain sequence along with its context. The data were obtained in a study of T-cell reconstitution after alpha-beta-depleted transplantation in children. Unique molecular identifiers were built into the TCRbeta library. One entry per CDR3 protein, called by TCRdb with MiXCR from the PCR reads. The data hold approximately 390,000 distinct CDR3 sequences, with approximately 11% observed a single time. The sample here was PBMCs from the stem cell graft donor, taken from the stem cell graft. This TCR was sampled from a human donor who donated a stem cell graft to a child with acute myeloid leukemia.

In DNA, the CDR3 is TGCGCCAGCAGCTTGGGCAGGCGGGATTCACCCCTCCACTTT. It translates to CASSLGRRDSPLHF. The V gene is TRBV5-1, the J gene TRBJ1-6; no definite D call. CDR3 size: 14 residues. Trimming stripped 0 bases from V and 8 bases from J, with 9 bases between. The germline V gene has CDR1 SGHRS and CDR2 YFSETQ.